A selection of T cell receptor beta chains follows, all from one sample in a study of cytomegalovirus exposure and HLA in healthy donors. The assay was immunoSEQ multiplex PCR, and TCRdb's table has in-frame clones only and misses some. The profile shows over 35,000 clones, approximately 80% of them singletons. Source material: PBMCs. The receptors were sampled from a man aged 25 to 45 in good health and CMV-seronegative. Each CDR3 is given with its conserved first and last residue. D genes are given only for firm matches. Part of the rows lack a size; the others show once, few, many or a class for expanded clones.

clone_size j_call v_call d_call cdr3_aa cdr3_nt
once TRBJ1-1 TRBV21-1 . CASPPGQKNTEAFF TGTGCCAGCCCCCCGGGACAGAAGAACACTGAAGCTTTCTTT
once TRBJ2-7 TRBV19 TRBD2 CASSIGLAGAYEQYF TGTGCCAGTAGTATAGGCCTAGCGGGGGCCTACGAGCAGTACTTC
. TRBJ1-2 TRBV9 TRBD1 CASSVAPSRDRSYGYTF TGTGCCAGCAGCGTAGCCCCCTCCCGGGACAGAAGCTATGGCTACACCTTC
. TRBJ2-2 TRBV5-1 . CASSLDRPTGELFF TGCGCCAGCAGCTTGGACAGACCCACCGGGGAGCTGTTTTTT
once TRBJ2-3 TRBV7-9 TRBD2 CASSLASGVSDTQYF TGTGCCAGCAGCTTAGCGAGCGGGGTCTCAGATACGCAGTATTTT
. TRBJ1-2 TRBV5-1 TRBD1 CASSFGQGLTNYGYTF TGCGCCAGCAGCTTTGGACAGGGACTTACTAACTATGGCTACACCTTC
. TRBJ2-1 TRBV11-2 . CASSLLANGAQGQFF TGTGCCAGCAGCTTACTCGCGAATGGGGCTCAGGGGCAGTTCTTC
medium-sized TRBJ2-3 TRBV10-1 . CASSESKAASTDTQYF TGCGCCAGCAGTGAGTCTAAGGCGGCTAGCACAGATACGCAGTATTTT
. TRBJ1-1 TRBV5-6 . CASSVREGNTEAFF TGTGCCAGCAGCGTCAGGGAGGGAAACACTGAAGCTTTCTTT
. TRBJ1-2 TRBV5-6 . CASSLNLQSYGYTF TGTGCCAGCAGCTTAAACCTGCAGTCCTATGGCTACACCTTC
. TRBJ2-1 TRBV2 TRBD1 CASSVDRGPLNEQFF TGTGCCAGCAGCGTGGACAGGGGGCCTTTGAATGAGCAGTTCTTC
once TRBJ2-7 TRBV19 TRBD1 CASSHRDRVYEQYF TGTGCCAGTAGTCACCGGGACAGGGTGTACGAGCAGTACTTC
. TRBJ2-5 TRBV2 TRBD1 CASIRNRGQETQYF TGTGCCAGCATAAGAAACAGGGGCCAAGAGACCCAGTACTTC
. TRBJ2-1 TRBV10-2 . CASSVPYNEQFF TGCGCCAGCAGTGTCCCGTACAATGAGCAGTTCTTC
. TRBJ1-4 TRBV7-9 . CATPQGEVFEKLFF TGTGCCACCCCCCAGGGCGAGGTCTTTGAAAAACTGTTTTTT
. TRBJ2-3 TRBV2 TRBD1 CASKRQGADTQYF TGTGCCAGCAAACGACAGGGCGCAGATACGCAGTATTTT
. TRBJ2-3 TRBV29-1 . CSGRQDLTDTQYF TGCAGCGGCCGACAGGACCTCACAGATACGCAGTATTTT
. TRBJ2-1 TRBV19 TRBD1 CASGRDRGYNEQFF TGTGCCAGCGGCCGGGACAGGGGATACAATGAGCAGTTCTTC
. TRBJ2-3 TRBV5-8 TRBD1 CASSLTGTGVLVF TGTGCCAGCAGCTTGACCGGGACAGGGGTTCTGGTTTTT
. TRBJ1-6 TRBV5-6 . CASSGAGSALPLHF TGTGCCAGCAGCGGAGCAGGGTCAGCTTTACCCCTCCACTTT